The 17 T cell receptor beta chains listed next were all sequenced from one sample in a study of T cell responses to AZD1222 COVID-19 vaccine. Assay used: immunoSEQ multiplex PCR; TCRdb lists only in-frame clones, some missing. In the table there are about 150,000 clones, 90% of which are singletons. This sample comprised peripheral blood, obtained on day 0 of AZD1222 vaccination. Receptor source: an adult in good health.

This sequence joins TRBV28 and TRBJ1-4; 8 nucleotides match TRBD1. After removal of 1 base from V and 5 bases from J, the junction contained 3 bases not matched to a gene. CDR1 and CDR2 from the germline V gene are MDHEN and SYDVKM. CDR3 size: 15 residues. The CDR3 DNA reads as TGTGCCAGCAGTTTATCGACAGGGGAAAATGAAAAACTGTTTTTT. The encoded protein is CASSLSTGENEKLFF.

CDR3 region: CASSFGTGEQQPQHF. In DNA, the CDR3 is TGTGCCAGCAGTTTCGGGACAGGGGAGCAGCAGCCCCAGCATTTT. The V call is TRBV28, the J call TRBJ1-5; TRBD1 matches at 10 bases. Losses at the gene ends were 3 bases for V and 7 bases for J; bases not matched to a gene: 6. Germline V CDR1 and CDR2: MDHEN, SYDVKM. This CDR3 comprises 15 residues.

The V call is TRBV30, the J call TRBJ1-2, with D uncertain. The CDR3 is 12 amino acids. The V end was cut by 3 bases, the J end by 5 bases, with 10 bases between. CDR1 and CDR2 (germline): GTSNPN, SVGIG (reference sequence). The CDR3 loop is CAWRKRDYGYTF. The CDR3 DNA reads TGTGCCTGGAGAAAACGGGATTATGGCTACACCTTC.

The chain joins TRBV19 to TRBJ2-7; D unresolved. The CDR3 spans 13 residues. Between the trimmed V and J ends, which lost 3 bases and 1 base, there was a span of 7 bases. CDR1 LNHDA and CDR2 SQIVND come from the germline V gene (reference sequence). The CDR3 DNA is TGTGCCAGTAGTATGGGCAGGTCCTACGAGCAGTACTTC. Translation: CASSMGRSYEQYF.

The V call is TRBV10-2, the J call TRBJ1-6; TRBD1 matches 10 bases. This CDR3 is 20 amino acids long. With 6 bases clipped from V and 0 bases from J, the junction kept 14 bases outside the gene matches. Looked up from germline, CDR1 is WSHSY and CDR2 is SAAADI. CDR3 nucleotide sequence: TGCGCCAGCAGCGTCACTTCCGGGACAGGGGTCTACTCCTATAATTCACCCCTCCACTTT. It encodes CASSVTSGTGVYSYNSPLHF.

As DNA, the CDR3 is TGCAGCGTTGAAGAGGCGGGCAGGGGTGAGACCCAGTACTTC. It encodes CSVEEAGRGETQYF. This sequence joins TRBV29-1 and TRBJ2-5, with D possibly TRBD1 on 6 matching bases. The V end was cut by 0 bases, the J end by 5 bases, with 13 bases between. The CDR3 covers 14 residues. The germline gives CDR1 SQVTM, CDR2 ANQGSEA.

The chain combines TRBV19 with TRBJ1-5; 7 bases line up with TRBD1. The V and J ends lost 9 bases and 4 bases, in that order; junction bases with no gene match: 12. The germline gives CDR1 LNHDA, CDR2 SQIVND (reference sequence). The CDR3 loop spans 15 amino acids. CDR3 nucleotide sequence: TGTGCCAGCGAACACTCGGACAGGTATAATCAGCCCCAGCATTTT. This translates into CASEHSDRYNQPQHF.

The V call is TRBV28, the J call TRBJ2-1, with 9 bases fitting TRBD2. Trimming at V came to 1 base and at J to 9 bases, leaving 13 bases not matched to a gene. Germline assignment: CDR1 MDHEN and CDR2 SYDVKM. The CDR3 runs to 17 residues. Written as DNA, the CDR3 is TGTGCCAGCAGTTTATTCCCTACTGCGGGAGGGCTGGGTGAGCAGTTCTTC. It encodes CASSLFPTAGGLGEQFF.

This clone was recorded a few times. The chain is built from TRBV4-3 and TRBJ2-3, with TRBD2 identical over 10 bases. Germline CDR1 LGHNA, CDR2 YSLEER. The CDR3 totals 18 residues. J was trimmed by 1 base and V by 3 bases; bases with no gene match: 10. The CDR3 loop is CASSQIYIAGGGTDTQYF. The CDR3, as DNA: TGCGCCAGCAGCCAGATATACATAGCGGGAGGTGGCACAGATACGCAGTATTTT.

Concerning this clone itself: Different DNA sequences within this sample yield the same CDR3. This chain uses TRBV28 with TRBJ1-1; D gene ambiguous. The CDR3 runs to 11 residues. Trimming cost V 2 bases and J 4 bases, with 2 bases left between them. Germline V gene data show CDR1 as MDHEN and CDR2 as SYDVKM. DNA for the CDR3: TGTGCCAGCAGTTTAGGCACTGAAGCTTTCTTT. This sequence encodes CASSLGTEAFF.

CDR3 loop: CASSLGNAGVDHEQFF. The CDR3 DNA follows: TGTGCCAGCAGCCTTGGCAATGCGGGAGTGGACCATGAGCAGTTCTTC. This rearrangement joins TRBV4-2 to TRBJ2-1; TRBD2 matches 7 bases. Germline CDR1 and CDR2: LGHNA and YNFKEQ. Unmatched junction bases numbered 14, after V lost 4 bases and J lost 8 bases. The length of the CDR3 is 16 residues.

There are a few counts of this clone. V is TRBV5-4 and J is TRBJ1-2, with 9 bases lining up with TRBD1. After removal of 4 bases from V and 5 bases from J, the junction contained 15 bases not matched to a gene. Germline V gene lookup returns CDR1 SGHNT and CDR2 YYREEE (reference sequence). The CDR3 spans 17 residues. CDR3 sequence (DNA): TGTGCCAGCAGCCAATTTCCGGGACAGGGAATTAGGTATGGCTACACCTTC. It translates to CASSQFPGQGIRYGYTF.

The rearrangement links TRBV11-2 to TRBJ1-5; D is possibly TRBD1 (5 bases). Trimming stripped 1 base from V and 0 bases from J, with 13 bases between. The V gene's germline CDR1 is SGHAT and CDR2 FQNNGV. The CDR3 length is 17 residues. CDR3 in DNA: TGTGCCAGCAGCTTAGGCGGGGGAGCTTATAGCAATCAGCCCCAGCATTTT. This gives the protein CASSLGGGAYSNQPQHF. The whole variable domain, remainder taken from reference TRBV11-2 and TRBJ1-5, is EAGVAQSPRYKIIEKRQSVAFWCNPISGHATLYWYQQILGQGPKLLIQFQNNGVVDDSQLPKDRFSAERLKGVDSTLKIQPAKLEDSAVYLCASSLGGGAYSNQPQHFGDGTRLSIL.

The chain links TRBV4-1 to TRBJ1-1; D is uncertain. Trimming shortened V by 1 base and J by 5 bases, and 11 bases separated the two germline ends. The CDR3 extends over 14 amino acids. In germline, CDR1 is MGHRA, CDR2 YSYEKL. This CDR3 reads CASSQGMRGTEAFF. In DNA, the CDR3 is TGCGCCAGCAGCCAAGGAATGCGAGGGACTGAAGCTTTCTTT.

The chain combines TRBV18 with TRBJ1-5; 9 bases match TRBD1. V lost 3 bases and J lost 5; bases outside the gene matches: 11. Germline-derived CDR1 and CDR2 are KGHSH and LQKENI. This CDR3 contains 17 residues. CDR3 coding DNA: TGTGCCAGCTCACCGCCGAATGCAGGGACAGGGTATCAGCCCCAGCATTTT. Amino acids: CASSPPNAGTGYQPQHF. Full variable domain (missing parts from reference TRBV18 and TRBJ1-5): NAGVMQNPRHLVRRRGQEARLRCSPMKGHSHVYWYRQLPEEGLKFMVYLQKENIIDESGMPKERFSAEFPKEGPSILRIQQVVRGDSAAYFCASSPPNAGTGYQPQHFGDGTRLSIL.

CDR3 protein: CASSLGLAGPRGYQETQYF. The CDR3 nucleotides read TGCGCCAGCAGCTTGGGGCTAGCTGGTCCCAGAGGGTACCAAGAGACCCAGTACTTC. This chain uses TRBV5-1 with TRBJ2-5; possibly TRBD2 for D (5 bases). Germline V gene lookup returns CDR1 SGHRS and CDR2 YFSETQ. V was clipped by 0 bases and J by 0 bases, with 21 bases between them. The CDR3 is 19 amino acids. Drawing the rest from reference TRBV5-1 and TRBJ2-5, the complete variable domain is KAGVTQTPRYLIKTRGQQVTLSCSPISGHRSVSWYQQTPGQGLQFLFEYFSETQRNKGNFPGRFSGRQFSNSRSEMNVSTLELGDSALYLCASSLGLAGPRGYQETQYFGPGTRLLVL.

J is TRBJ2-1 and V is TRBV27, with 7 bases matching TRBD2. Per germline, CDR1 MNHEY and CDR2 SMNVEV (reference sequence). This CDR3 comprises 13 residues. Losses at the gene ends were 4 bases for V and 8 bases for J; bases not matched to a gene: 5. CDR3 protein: CASSSAGHDEQFF. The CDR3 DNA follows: TGTGCCAGCAGTTCAGCGGGGCACGATGAGCAGTTCTTC.